These 13 T cell receptor beta chains originate from one sample sequenced in a study of blood T cell repertoires in COVID-19. The method was immunoSEQ multiplex PCR; TCRdb's version includes in-frame clones alone and lacks a portion of them. Seen here are 200,000 to 250,000 clones, over 75% observed once, and the top ten hold approximately 10%. The sequenced sample was peripheral blood. These receptors were obtained from a man over 45 with COVID-19, enrolled during active disease.

V and J are TRBV6-5 and TRBJ1-3; 8 nucleotides match TRBD1. In germline, CDR1 is MNHEY, CDR2 SVGAGI. The CDR3 loop spans 14 amino acids. The J segment lost 4 bases and the V segment lost 5 bases, leaving 4 bases of the junction unmatched. As DNA, the CDR3 is TGTGCCAGCAGTACCGGGGACAGGGGAAACACCATATATTTT. Encoded protein: CASSTGDRGNTIYF.

The V and J genes are TRBV30 and TRBJ2-1; D perhaps matches TRBD1 (6 bases). The V and J ends lost 5 bases and 1 base respectively, with 15 bases between them. Germline V lookup: CDR1 GTSNPN, CDR2 SVGIG (reference sequence). The CDR3 is 15 amino acids. The CDR3 DNA follows: TGTGCCTGGGGGTCCGGGACACTATCCTACAATGAGCAGTTCTTC. It yields the protein CAWGSGTLSYNEQFF. Using reference TRBV30 and TRBJ2-1 for the parts outside the CDR3, the full variable domain is SQTIHQWPATLVQPVGSPLSLECTVEGTSNPNLYWYRQAAGRGLQLLFYSVGIGQISSEVPQNLSASRPQDRQFILSSKKLLLSDSGFYLCAWGSGTLSYNEQFFGPGTRLTVL.

The chain joins TRBV5-1 to TRBJ2-2; no reliable D call. CDR1 is SGHRS and CDR2 is YFSETQ in the germline V gene. This CDR3 region has 15 residues. V gave up 0 bases and J gave up 0 bases, with 6 bases separating them. This CDR3 is CASSLVPANTGELFF. The CDR3 DNA is TGCGCCAGCAGCTTGGTCCCAGCGAACACCGGGGAGCTGTTTTTT.

The chain links TRBV18 to TRBJ1-5, with TRBD1 matching over 9 bases. CDR1 is KGHSH and CDR2 is LQKENI in the germline V gene. The CDR3 has 15 residues. V lost 5 bases to trimming and J lost 2 bases; unmatched junction nucleotides: 4. CDR3 amino acids: CASSGTGQGNQPQHF. The CDR3 DNA is TGTGCCAGCTCAGGGACAGGGCAGGGCAATCAGCCCCAGCATTTT.

This chain links TRBV10-3 with TRBJ1-5; D is uncertain. Looked up from germline, CDR1 is ENHRY and CDR2 is SYGVKD. V was cut by 6 bases and J by 4 bases, with 10 bases left in between. The CDR3 has 13 residues. The CDR3: CAISPDGNQPQHF. The CDR3 DNA is TGTGCCATCAGCCCCGACGGGAATCAGCCCCAGCATTTT.

V and J are TRBV5-1 and TRBJ2-2; 12 positions agree with TRBD1. This CDR3 comprises 16 residues. Germline CDR1 and CDR2: SGHRS and YFSETQ. V dropped 3 bases and J dropped 6; count of bases not matched to a gene: 6. Here the CDR3 reads CASSWGTGGVPGELFF. CDR3 DNA: TGCGCCAGCAGCTGGGGGACAGGGGGCGTTCCCGGGGAGCTGTTTTTT.

This clone was seen only once. The chain links TRBV6-2 or TRBV6-3 to TRBJ2-7; D is possibly TRBD2 (6 bases). Germline V gene data show CDR1 as MNHEY and CDR2 as SVGEGT. CDR3 length: 15 amino acids. Trimming removed 0 bases at V and 2 bases at J, with 11 bases between. The DNA of the CDR3 is TGTGCCAGCAGTTACTCCCTAGCGAGCACCTACGAGCAGTACTTC. Protein sequence: CASSYSLASTYEQYF.

The chain has TRBV5-6 and TRBJ2-2, with 8 bases lining up with TRBD1. Unmatched junction bases numbered 16, after V lost 7 bases and J lost 5 bases. Germline V gene lookup returns CDR1 SGHDT and CDR2 YYEEEE. This CDR3 spans 17 amino acids. The CDR3 DNA reads as TGTGCCAGCGTCTTCTCCGGGACAGGTCCTTTTACCGGGGAGCTGTTTTTT. Its protein is CASVFSGTGPFTGELFF.

This chain connects TRBV18 to TRBJ2-1, with D tentatively TRBD1 (6 bases). Looked up from germline, CDR1 is KGHSH and CDR2 is LQKENI. There are 17 residues in the CDR3. Trimming took 3 bases from V and 8 from J, leaving 23 bases between them. In DNA, the CDR3 is TGTGCCAGCTCACCTAAGGCTTGGGGGCTAGATAGGGATGAGCAGTTCTTC. This sequence encodes CASSPKAWGLDRDEQFF.

The CDR3 is CASSSGFPKTQYF. DNA of the CDR3: TGTGCCAGCAGCTCGGGGTTCCCGAAGACCCAGTACTTC. The chain has TRBV7-2 and TRBJ2-5; a possible D gene is TRBD2 (5 bases). The CDR3 contains 13 residues. Trimming took off 4 bases at V and 6 bases at J, with 12 bases between the two ends. Germline CDR1 is SGHTA and CDR2 is FQGNSA.

V and J are TRBV27 and TRBJ2-3; D might be TRBD2 (5 bases). Deletions cut 6 bases from V and 2 bases from J, with 9 bases between. This CDR3 is built from 13 residues. The germline V gene has CDR1 MNHEY and CDR2 SMNVEV (reference sequence). CDR3 coding DNA: TGTGCCAGCAGCTCGGGGTACACAGATACGCAGTATTTT. Translation gives CASSSGYTDTQYF.

This sequence joins TRBV4-1 and TRBJ1-4, with a weak D call TRBD1 (6 bases). Germline values: CDR1 MGHRA, CDR2 YSYEKL. V was trimmed by 0 bases and J by 5 bases, leaving 16 bases between them. This CDR3 has 17 residues. The CDR3 reads CASSQDRGGARNEKLFF. The CDR3 DNA reads TGCGCCAGCAGCCAAGATCGAGGGGGAGCTAGGAATGAAAAACTGTTTTTT.

The chain recombines TRBV6-6 with TRBJ1-1, with a possible D match to TRBD1 (5 bases). Looked up from germline, CDR1 is MNHNY and CDR2 is SVGAGI (reference sequence). The V end was cut by 7 bases, the J end by 3 bases, with 12 bases between. CDR3 length equals 13 residues. The CDR3 nucleotides are TGTGCCAGCACCTACCTGGGGCACACTGAAGCTTTCTTT. As protein: CASTYLGHTEAFF.